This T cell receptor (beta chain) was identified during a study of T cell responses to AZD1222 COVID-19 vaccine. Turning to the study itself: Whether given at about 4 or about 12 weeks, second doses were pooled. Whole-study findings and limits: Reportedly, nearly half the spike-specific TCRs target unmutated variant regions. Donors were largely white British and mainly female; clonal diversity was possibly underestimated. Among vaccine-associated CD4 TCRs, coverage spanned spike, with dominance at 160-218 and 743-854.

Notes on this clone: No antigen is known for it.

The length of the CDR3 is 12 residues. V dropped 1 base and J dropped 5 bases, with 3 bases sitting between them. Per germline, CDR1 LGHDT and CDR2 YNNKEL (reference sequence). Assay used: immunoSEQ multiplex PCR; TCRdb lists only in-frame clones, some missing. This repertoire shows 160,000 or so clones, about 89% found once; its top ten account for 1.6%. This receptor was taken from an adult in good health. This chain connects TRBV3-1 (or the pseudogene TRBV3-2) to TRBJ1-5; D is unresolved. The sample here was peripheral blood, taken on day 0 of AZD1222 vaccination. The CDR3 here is CASSQAHQPQHF. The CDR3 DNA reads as TGTGCCAGCAGCCAAGCGCATCAGCCCCAGCATTTT.